This entry lists 14 T cell receptor beta chains sequenced from one sample in a study of blood T cell repertoires in COVID-19. TCRdb's table, derived via immunoSEQ multiplex PCR, lists solely in-frame clones and lacks some. The data hold approximately 89,000 clones, with 80% observed a single time. The sequenced sample consisted of peripheral blood. Source of these receptors: a human donor in a cohort sampled during active COVID-19.

V gene TRBV3-1 (or the pseudogene TRBV3-2) combines with J gene TRBJ2-7; no reliable D call. The length of the CDR3 is 13 residues. Germline CDR1 is LGHDT and CDR2 is YNNKEL (reference sequence). The V end lost 4 bases, the J end lost 4 bases, and 11 bases lay between the germline ends. DNA for the CDR3: TGTGCCAGCAGCCGTGGGTGGGCGTACGAGCAGTACTTC. Its translation is CASSRGWAYEQYF.

The chain couples TRBV2 to TRBJ1-1, with D maybe TRBD1 (5 bases). Trimming removed 8 bases at V and 1 base at J, with 17 bases between. CDR1 SNHLY and CDR2 FYNNEI come from the germline V gene. This CDR3 is 15 amino acids long. The CDR3 nucleotides are TGTGCCAGCGGGACCCGGGGGAGAGGGAACACTGAAGCTTTCTTT. This sequence encodes CASGTRGRGNTEAFF. Full variable domain (outside the CDR3, taken from reference TRBV2 and TRBJ1-1): EPEVTQTPSHQVTQMGQEVILRCVPISNHLYFYWYRQILGQKVEFLVSFYNNEISEKSEIFDDQFSVERPDGSNFTLKIRSTKLEDSAMYFCASGTRGRGNTEAFFGQGTRLTVV.

Regarding this clone: The junction shows a germline mismatch at one end, possibly a read error. This chain connects TRBV7-6 to TRBJ2-1, with 12 bases aligning to TRBD1. Germline loops: CDR1 SGHVS, CDR2 FNYEAQ. This CDR3 is built from 15 residues. As DNA, the CDR3 is TGTGCCAGCAGCTTTCGCCGGGACAGGGGGCACTTTGGGCTCTTC. Protein product: CASSFRRDRGHFGLF.

The chain is built from TRBV10-3 and TRBJ2-7, with 7 bases lining up with TRBD1. With V trimmed by 0 bases and J by 0 bases, 20 bases remained unmatched. Germline V gene lookup returns CDR1 ENHRY and CDR2 SYGVKD. This CDR3 comprises 21 residues. CDR3 nucleotide sequence: TGTGCCATCAGTGAGTCGACAGGGCTGGTGGACAGGACCTCCAGCTCCTACGAGCAGTACTTC. Protein sequence: CAISESTGLVDRTSSSYEQYF.

The chain combines TRBV19 with TRBJ1-1, with a weak D call TRBD1 (6 bases). The CDR3 loop spans 15 amino acids. Germline CDR1 reads LNHDA; CDR2 reads SQIVND (reference sequence). V lost 3 bases, J lost 6 bases, and 17 bases lay in between. This CDR3 is CASSILPRGLAEAFF. The DNA of the CDR3 is TGTGCCAGTAGTATCCTTCCCAGGGGATTGGCTGAAGCTTTCTTT.

The V and J genes are TRBV9 and TRBJ2-7; 8 bases align to TRBD2. The CDR3 covers 16 residues. Looked up from germline, CDR1 is SGDLS and CDR2 is YYNGEE. With V trimmed by 0 bases and J by 5 bases, 10 bases remained unmatched. CDR3 region: CASSVGSAGVFHEQYF. The CDR3 nucleotides are TGTGCCAGCAGCGTAGGGTCAGCGGGAGTTTTCCACGAGCAGTACTTC.

This chain uses TRBV10-1 with TRBJ2-1, with D perhaps matching TRBD2 (6 bases). V was clipped by 11 bases and J by 2 bases, with 16 bases between them. Germline assignment: CDR1 WNHNN and CDR2 SYGVQD (reference sequence). This CDR3 is built from 14 residues. The CDR3: CAAPGRLAYNEQFF. CDR3 nucleotide sequence: TGCGCCGCCCCGGGCAGACTAGCCTACAATGAGCAGTTCTTC.

The rearrangement links TRBV5-8 to TRBJ2-1, with D perhaps matching TRBD2 (5 bases). CDR1 and CDR2 (germline): SGHTS, YDEGEE. V lost 0 bases and J lost 7, with 14 bases in between. This CDR3 contains 15 residues. In DNA, the CDR3 is TGTGCCAGCAGCTTGGCCGGCGGGCAATGGAATGAGCAGTTCTTC. Protein sequence: CASSLAGGQWNEQFF.

V is TRBV6-1 and J is TRBJ2-1; TRBD2 agrees at 8 bases. This CDR3 has 15 residues. V gave up 0 bases and J gave up 4 bases; unmatched junction bases: 2. Germline assignment: CDR1 MNHNS and CDR2 SASEGT. CDR3 in amino acids: CASSEALADYNEQFF. The DNA for the CDR3 is TGTGCCAGCAGTGAAGCACTAGCGGATTACAATGAGCAGTTCTTC.

The chain recombines TRBV11-2 with TRBJ2-2; D is possibly TRBD2 (6 bases). The CDR3 runs to 17 residues. Deletions cut 2 bases from V and 4 bases from J, with 17 bases between. The germline V gene encodes CDR1 SGHAT and CDR2 FQNNGV. As DNA, the CDR3 is TGTGCCAGCAGCTTATCGGCTGCGGGACGCCGCACCGGGGAGCTGTTTTTT. Protein product: CASSLSAAGRRTGELFF.

This chain links TRBV29-1 with TRBJ2-6; 8 nucleotides match TRBD2. The CDR3 has 16 amino acids. J gave up 0 bases and V 4 bases, and 5 bases lay outside the gene matches. The germline CDR1 and CDR2 sequences are SQVTM and ANQGSEA. The CDR3 here is CSVGGREASGANVLTF. The DNA of the CDR3 is TGCAGCGTTGGAGGGCGGGAGGCCTCTGGGGCCAACGTCCTGACTTTC.

J is TRBJ1-1 and V is TRBV10-1, with no clear D. The V gene lost 2 bases and the J gene lost 1 base, with 8 bases spanning the gap. This CDR3 is 14 amino acids long. CDR1 and CDR2 from the germline V gene are WNHNN and SYGVQD (reference sequence). Here the CDR3 reads CASSEARANTEAFF. CDR3 sequence (DNA): TGCGCCAGCAGTGAGGCGCGGGCGAACACTGAAGCTTTCTTT.

The chain joins TRBV29-1 to TRBJ2-3; 12 positions agree with TRBD2. J lost 1 base, V lost 4 bases, and 3 bases had no gene match. The V gene's germline CDR1 is SQVTM and CDR2 ANQGSEA. The CDR3 runs to 15 residues. The CDR3 is CSVGSSGRGTDTQYF. CDR3 DNA: TGCAGCGTTGGGTCTAGCGGGAGGGGCACAGATACGCAGTATTTT.

The table lists this clone with a few counts. The J gene is TRBJ1-4, the V gene TRBV2; tentative D call: TRBD1 (5 bases). CDR3 length: 12 amino acids. The germline CDR1 and CDR2 sequences are SNHLY and FYNNEI. Trimming removed 7 bases from V and 5 bases from J, with 8 bases in between. CDR3 loop: CASTRTNEKLFF. CDR3 DNA: TGTGCCAGCACCCGGACAAATGAAAAACTGTTTTTT.